Below are 11 T cell receptor beta chains sequenced from a single sample in a study of cytomegalovirus exposure and HLA in healthy donors. The PCR was carried out with 60 Vbeta primers and 13 Jbeta primers. Produced via immunoSEQ multiplex PCR; TCRdb's table is partial and in-frame only. The table lists about 110,000 clones, approximately 12% of them singletons. Sequencing used PBMCs. All receptors derive from a middle-aged man in good health and CMV-seropositive.

The chain couples TRBV5-6 to TRBJ2-7; D may be TRBD2 (6 bases). Looked up from germline, CDR1 is SGHDT and CDR2 is YYEEEE. The CDR3 extends over 12 amino acids. Trimming stripped 5 bases from V and 12 bases from J, with 18 bases between. CDR3 sequence (DNA): TGTGCCAGCAGTCGAGTCGGGACTGCGCGGTACTTC. It codes for CASSRVGTARYF.

The chain is built from TRBV9 and TRBJ1-2; TRBD1 agrees at 11 bases. Germline V gene lookup returns CDR1 SGDLS and CDR2 YYNGEE. This CDR3 is built from 15 residues. V was clipped by 0 bases and J by 8 bases; unmatched bases: 6. This chain's CDR3 is CASSVGTGGATGYTF. The CDR3 nucleotides read TGTGCCAGCAGCGTAGGGACAGGGGGCGCAACGGGCTACACCTTC.

This clone was recorded a few times. The chain joins TRBV4-1 to TRBJ2-3; 9 bases map to TRBD2. Germline V CDR1 and CDR2: MGHRA, YSYEKL. V lost 0 bases to trimming and J lost 6 bases; unmatched junction nucleotides: 13. This CDR3 comprises 18 residues. The DNA for the CDR3 is TGCGCCAGCAGCCAAGAAGTGGTGGCGGGAGGGCGCGGTGATACGCAGTATTTT. Translation: CASSQEVVAGGRGDTQYF.

The gene calls are TRBV6-5 and TRBJ1-4, with TRBD1 identical over 7 bases. CDR3 length equals 16 residues. Germline loops: CDR1 MNHEY, CDR2 SVGAGI. After removal of 2 bases from V and 7 bases from J, the junction contained 10 bases not matched to a gene. The CDR3 sequence: CASSYRGRGVFEKLFF. CDR3 coding DNA: TGTGCCAGCAGTTACCGAGGCAGGGGGGTTTTTGAAAAACTGTTTTTT.

V is TRBV19 and J is TRBJ2-1; 14 nucleotides agree with TRBD2. Per the germline V gene, CDR1 is LNHDA and CDR2 is SQIVND (reference sequence). The CDR3 has 17 residues. With 5 bases clipped from V and 3 bases from J, the junction kept 6 bases outside the gene matches. CDR3 DNA sequence: TGTGCCAGTAGTCTTTTTGGGACTAGCGGGAGCTACAATGAGCAGTTCTTC. Translating it yields CASSLFGTSGSYNEQFF.

V gene TRBV6-1 combines with J gene TRBJ2-7; 10 bases are shared with TRBD2. The CDR3 totals 14 residues. With V trimmed by 7 bases and J by 4 bases, 7 bases remained unmatched. The germline gives CDR1 MNHNS, CDR2 SASEGT. The CDR3 loop is CASIPSGSRYEQYF. The DNA of the CDR3 is TGTGCCAGCATCCCTAGCGGGAGTCGTTACGAGCAGTACTTC.

The rearrangement joins TRBV4-2 to TRBJ1-4; 7 bases match TRBD1. V was clipped by 2 bases and J by 7 bases; unmatched bases: 4. The CDR3 runs to 14 residues. Germline CDR1 reads LGHNA; CDR2 reads YNFKEQ. The CDR3 nucleotides are TGTGCCAGCAGCCAAACCGGGACAGTTGAAAAACTGTTTTTT. Its translation: CASSQTGTVEKLFF.

This clone was observed a handful of times. V gene TRBV5-4 combines with J gene TRBJ2-1; weak D call: TRBD1 (6 bases). This CDR3 comprises 16 residues. Germline V gene lookup returns CDR1 SGHNT and CDR2 YYREEE (reference sequence). V was clipped by 3 bases and J by 4 bases, with 17 bases between them. DNA of the CDR3: TGTGCCAGCAGCTATCCATCGGGACAATTATACAATGAGCAGTTCTTC. Translation gives CASSYPSGQLYNEQFF.

This chain uses TRBV6-1 with TRBJ2-7; the D gene is possibly TRBD2 (6 bases). The CDR3 loop spans 16 amino acids. Germline values: CDR1 MNHNS, CDR2 SASEGT. V lost 2 bases and J lost 0, with 14 bases in between. This CDR3 reads CASSELGGRGSYEQYF. In nucleotides, the CDR3 is TGTGCCAGCAGTGAACTAGGAGGGAGAGGCTCCTACGAGCAGTACTTC.

There are a few counts of this clone. The chain uses TRBV9 and TRBJ2-2; weak D call: TRBD1 (5 bases). With 0 bases removed from V and 5 bases from J, the gap between germline ends came to 17 bases. In germline, CDR1 is SGDLS, CDR2 YYNGEE. The CDR3 loop spans 17 amino acids. CDR3 nucleotides: TGTGCCAGCAGCGTAGGAGGCAGGGATGTCGGTACCGGGGAGCTGTTTTTT. The encoded protein is CASSVGGRDVGTGELFF.

The J gene is TRBJ1-2, the V gene TRBV19; possible D gene TRBD1, 5 bases. Germline values: CDR1 LNHDA, CDR2 SQIVND (reference sequence). V was shortened by 1 base and J by 4 bases, with 10 bases between the two germline ends. The CDR3 is 14 residues long. The CDR3 DNA is TGTGCCAGTAGTATAGCAAAGGGGCTCTATGGCTACACCTTC. It yields the protein CASSIAKGLYGYTF.